This record concerns one TCR beta chain sequence. Its target is not known. This sample stems from a study of cytomegalovirus exposure and HLA in healthy donors. Using immunoSEQ multiplex PCR, the repertoire was profiled, and TCRdb retains in-frame clones only, with some absent. This table holds fewer than 100,000 clones, approximately 95% found once. Germline V gene data show CDR1 as SGHTA and CDR2 as FQGNSA. V dropped 3 bases and J dropped 7 bases, with 10 bases sitting between them. The CDR3 spans 12 residues. Points from the study as a whole: There were a few CMV-associated chains whose specificity for CMV antigens was confirmed in vitro.

Sequenced material: PBMCs. This TCR came from a woman aged 18-29 years in good health and CMV-seronegative. The chain joins TRBV7-2 to TRBJ2-7, with D tentatively TRBD2 (5 bases). CDR3 protein: CASSFGTGEQYF. The CDR3 DNA sequence: TGTGCCAGCAGCTTTGGAACGGGGGAGCAGTACTTC.